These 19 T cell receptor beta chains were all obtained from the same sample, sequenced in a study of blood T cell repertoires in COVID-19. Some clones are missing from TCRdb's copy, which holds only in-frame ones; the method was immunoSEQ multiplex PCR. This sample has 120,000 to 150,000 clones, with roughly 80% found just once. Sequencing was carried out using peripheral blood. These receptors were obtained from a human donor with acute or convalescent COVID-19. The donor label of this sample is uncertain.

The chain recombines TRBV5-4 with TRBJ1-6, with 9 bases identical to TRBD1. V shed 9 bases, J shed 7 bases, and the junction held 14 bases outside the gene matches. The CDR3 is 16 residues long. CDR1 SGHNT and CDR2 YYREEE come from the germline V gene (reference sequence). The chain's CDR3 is CATGQGQTYPNSPLHF. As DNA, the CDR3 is TGTGCCACAGGACAGGGGCAGACTTATCCCAATTCACCCCTCCACTTT. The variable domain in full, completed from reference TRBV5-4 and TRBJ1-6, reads ETGVTQSPTHLIKTRGQQVTLRCSSQSGHNTVSWYQQALGQGPQFIFQYYREEENGRGNFPPRFSGLQFPNYSSELNVNALELDDSALYLCATGQGQTYPNSPLHFGNGTRLTVT.

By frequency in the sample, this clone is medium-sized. The CDR3 region is CASSGVGGYYEQYF. The CDR3, as DNA: TGTGCCAGCAGTGGTGTAGGGGGCTATTACGAGCAGTACTTC. The chain is built from TRBV2 and TRBJ2-7; TRBD1 matches 7 bases. J lost 4 bases, V lost 4 bases, and 7 bases had no gene match. The germline V gene encodes CDR1 SNHLY and CDR2 FYNNEI. This CDR3 comprises 14 residues.

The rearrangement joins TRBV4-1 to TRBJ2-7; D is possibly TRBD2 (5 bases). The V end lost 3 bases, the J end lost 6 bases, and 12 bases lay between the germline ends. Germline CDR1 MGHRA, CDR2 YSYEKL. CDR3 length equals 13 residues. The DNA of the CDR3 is TGCGCCAGCAGCCACTCTCGGGGAAGCGAGCAGTACGTC. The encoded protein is CASSHSRGSEQYV.

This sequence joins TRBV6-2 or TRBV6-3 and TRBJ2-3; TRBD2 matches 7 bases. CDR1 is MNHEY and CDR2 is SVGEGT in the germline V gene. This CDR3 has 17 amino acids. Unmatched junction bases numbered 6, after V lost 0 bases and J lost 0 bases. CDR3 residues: CASSYSTSITSTDTQYF. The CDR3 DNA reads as TGTGCCAGCAGTTACTCGACTAGCATCACAAGCACAGATACGCAGTATTTT.

In DNA, the CDR3 is TGTGCCAGCAGCCCCGGGGGTAGCGGCTACACCTTC. Its translation is CASSPGGSGYTF. The chain links TRBV4-2 to TRBJ1-2, with D maybe TRBD1 (5 bases). The CDR3 is 12 residues long. Germline V gene data show CDR1 as LGHNA and CDR2 as YNFKEQ. V was shortened by 4 bases and J by 8 bases, with 11 bases between the two germline ends.

CDR3 DNA: TGTGCCACCAGCAGAGTAGCAGGGGGCGTAGGAGCTTTCTTT. It specifies CATSRVAGGVGAFF. The chain couples TRBV15 to TRBJ1-1, with 8 bases identical to TRBD1. The CDR3 spans 14 residues. CDR1 is LNHNV, CDR2 YYDKDF, per germline (reference sequence). V dropped 1 base and J dropped 10; count of bases not matched to a gene: 8.

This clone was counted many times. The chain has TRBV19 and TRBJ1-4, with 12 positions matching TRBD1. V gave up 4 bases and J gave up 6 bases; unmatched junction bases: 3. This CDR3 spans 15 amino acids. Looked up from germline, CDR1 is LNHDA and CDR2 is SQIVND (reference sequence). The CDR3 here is CASSRGTGGHEKLFF. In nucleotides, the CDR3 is TGTGCCAGTAGTAGGGGGACAGGGGGCCATGAAAAACTGTTTTTT.

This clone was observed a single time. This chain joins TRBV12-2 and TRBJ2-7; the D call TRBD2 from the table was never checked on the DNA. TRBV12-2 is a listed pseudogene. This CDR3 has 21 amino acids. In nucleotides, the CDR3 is TGTGCAAGTCGCTTTAGTGGGTGGTCTAGAGCGGGGGGCCGGGGCTCCTACGAGCAGTACGTC. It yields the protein CASRFSGWSRAGGRGSYEQYV.

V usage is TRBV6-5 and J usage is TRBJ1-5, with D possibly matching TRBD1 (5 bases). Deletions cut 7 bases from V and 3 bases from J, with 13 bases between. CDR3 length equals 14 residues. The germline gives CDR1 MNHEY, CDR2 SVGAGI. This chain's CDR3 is CASILGVNNQPQHF. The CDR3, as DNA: TGTGCCAGCATTCTAGGGGTAAACAATCAGCCCCAGCATTTT.

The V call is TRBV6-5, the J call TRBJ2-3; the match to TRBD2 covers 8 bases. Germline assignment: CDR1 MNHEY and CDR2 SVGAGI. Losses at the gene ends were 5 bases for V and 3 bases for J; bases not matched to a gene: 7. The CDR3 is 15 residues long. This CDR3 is CASSPWTSYTDTQYF. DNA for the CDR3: TGTGCCAGCAGTCCTTGGACTAGCTATACAGATACGCAGTATTTT.

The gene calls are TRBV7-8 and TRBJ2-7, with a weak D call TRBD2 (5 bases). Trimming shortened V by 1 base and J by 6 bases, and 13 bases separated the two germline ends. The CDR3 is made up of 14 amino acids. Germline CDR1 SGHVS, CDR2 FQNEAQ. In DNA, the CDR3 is TGTGCCAGCAGCTTAGATCCGGGGATGGGCGAGCAGTACGTC. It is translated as CASSLDPGMGEQYV.

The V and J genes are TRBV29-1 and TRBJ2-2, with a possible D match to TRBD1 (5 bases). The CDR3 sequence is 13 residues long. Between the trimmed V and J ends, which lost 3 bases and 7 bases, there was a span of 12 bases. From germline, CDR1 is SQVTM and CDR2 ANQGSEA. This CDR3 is CSVDQGTYGELFF. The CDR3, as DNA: TGCAGCGTTGATCAGGGAACCTACGGGGAGCTGTTTTTT.

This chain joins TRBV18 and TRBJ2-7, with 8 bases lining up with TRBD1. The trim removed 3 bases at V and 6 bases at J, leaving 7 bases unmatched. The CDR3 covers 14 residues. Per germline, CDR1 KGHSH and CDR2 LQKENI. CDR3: CASSPGQGVREQYF. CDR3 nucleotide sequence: TGTGCCAGCTCACCCGGACAGGGAGTACGCGAGCAGTACTTC.

This CDR3 reads CASSVAFPTDTQYF. The CDR3 DNA follows: TGTGCCAGCAGCGTAGCCTTTCCCACAGATACGCAGTATTTT. V usage is TRBV9 and J usage is TRBJ2-3; D gene ambiguous. This CDR3 is built from 14 residues. CDR1 SGDLS and CDR2 YYNGEE come from the germline V gene. Trimming cost V 0 bases and J 2 bases, with 7 bases left between them.

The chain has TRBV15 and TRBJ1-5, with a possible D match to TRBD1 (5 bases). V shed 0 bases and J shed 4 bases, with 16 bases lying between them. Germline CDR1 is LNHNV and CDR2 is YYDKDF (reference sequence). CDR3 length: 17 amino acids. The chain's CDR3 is CATSRDHGGGGNQPQHF. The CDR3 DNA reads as TGTGCCACCAGCAGAGATCACGGTGGGGGGGGAAATCAGCCCCAGCATTTT.

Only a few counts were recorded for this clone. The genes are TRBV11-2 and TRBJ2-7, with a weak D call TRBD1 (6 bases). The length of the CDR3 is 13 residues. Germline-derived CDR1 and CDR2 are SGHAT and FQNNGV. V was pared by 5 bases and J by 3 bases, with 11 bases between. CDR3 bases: TGTGCCAGCAGCCCCGGACAGTACTACGAGCAGTACTTC. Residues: CASSPGQYYEQYF. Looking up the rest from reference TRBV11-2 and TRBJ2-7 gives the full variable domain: EAGVAQSPRYKIIEKRQSVAFWCNPISGHATLYWYQQILGQGPKLLIQFQNNGVVDDSQLPKDRFSAERLKGVDSTLKIQPAKLEDSAVYLCASSPGQYYEQYFGPGTRLTVT.

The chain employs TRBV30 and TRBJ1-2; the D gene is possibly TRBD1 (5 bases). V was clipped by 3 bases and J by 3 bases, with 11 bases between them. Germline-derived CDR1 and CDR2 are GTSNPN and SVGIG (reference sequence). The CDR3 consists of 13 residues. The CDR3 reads CAWSPGGDYGYTF. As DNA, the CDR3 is TGTGCCTGGAGCCCGGGGGGGGACTATGGCTACACCTTC. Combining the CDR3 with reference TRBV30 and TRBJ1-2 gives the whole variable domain SQTIHQWPATLVQPVGSPLSLECTVEGTSNPNLYWYRQAAGRGLQLLFYSVGIGQISSEVPQNLSASRPQDRQFILSSKKLLLSDSGFYLCAWSPGGDYGYTFGSGTRLTVV.

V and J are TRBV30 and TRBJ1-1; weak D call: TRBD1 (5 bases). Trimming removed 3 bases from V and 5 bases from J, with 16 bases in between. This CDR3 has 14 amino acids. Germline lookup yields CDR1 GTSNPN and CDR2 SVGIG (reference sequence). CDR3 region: CAWRRDPLRTEAFF. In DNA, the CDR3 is TGTGCCTGGAGGCGGGACCCTTTAAGGACTGAAGCTTTCTTT.

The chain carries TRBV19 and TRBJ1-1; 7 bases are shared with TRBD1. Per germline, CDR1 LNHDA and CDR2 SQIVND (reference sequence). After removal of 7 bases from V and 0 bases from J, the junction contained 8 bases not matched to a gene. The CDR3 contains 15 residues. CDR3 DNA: TGTGCCAGTAAATCCGGGACAGACATGAACACTGAAGCTTTCTTT. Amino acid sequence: CASKSGTDMNTEAFF.